Sequencing of this T cell receptor (beta chain) was carried out in a study of control samples from healthy donors and cancer patients. This CDR3 contains 17 residues. Germline V gene lookup returns CDR1 SGDLS and CDR2 YYNGEE. The V segment lost 0 bases and the J segment 7 bases; nucleotides outside the gene matches: 15. Sequenced by immunoSEQ multiplex PCR; TCRdb stores in-frame clones only, minus some. The sample lists approximately 86,000 clones, about 83% occurring once. The gene calls are TRBV9 and TRBJ2-7, with 8 nucleotides matching TRBD2. The receptor was derived from a middle-aged woman in good health. The sequencing input was blood. CDR3: CASSVDPLAGGRREQYF. The CDR3 DNA follows: TGTGCCAGCAGCGTAGATCCCTTGGCGGGGGGCCGCCGAGAGCAGTACTTC. Using reference TRBV9 and TRBJ2-7 for the parts outside the CDR3, the full variable domain is DSGVTQTPKHLITATGQRVTLRCSPRSGDLSVYWYQQSLDQGLQFLIQYYNGEERAKGNILERFSAQQFPDLHSELNLSSLELGDSALYFCASSVDPLAGGRREQYFGPGTRLTVT.